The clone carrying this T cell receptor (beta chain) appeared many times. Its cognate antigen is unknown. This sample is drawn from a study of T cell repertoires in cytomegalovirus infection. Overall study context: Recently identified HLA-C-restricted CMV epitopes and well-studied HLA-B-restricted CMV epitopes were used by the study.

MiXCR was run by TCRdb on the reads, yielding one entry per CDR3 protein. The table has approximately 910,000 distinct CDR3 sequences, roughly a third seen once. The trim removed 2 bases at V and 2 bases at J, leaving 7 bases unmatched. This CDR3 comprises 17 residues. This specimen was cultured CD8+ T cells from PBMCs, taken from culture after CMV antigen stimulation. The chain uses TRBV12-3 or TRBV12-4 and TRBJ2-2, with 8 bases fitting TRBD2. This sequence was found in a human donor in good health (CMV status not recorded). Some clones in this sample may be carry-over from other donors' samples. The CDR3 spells CASSLTGLARNTGELFF. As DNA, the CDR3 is TGTGCCAGCAGTTTAACAGGACTAGCCCGAAACACCGGGGAGCTGTTTTTT.